This passage covers 22 T cell receptor beta chains from one sample sequenced in a study of blood T cells in healthy people across ages. Using a J-beta primer mix together with a sample-barcoded 5' primer, a second PCR was run for roughly 6 to 12 cycles. TCRdb re-analysed the 5' RACE reads in MiXCR, keeping a single row per CDR3 protein. The sample includes hundreds of thousands of distinct CDR3 sequences, under 35% of them seen just once. Sequenced input: blood. All receptors come from an elderly woman in good health.

The sample holds many counts of this clonotype. The rearrangement uses TRBV20-1 and TRBJ2-7; 10 nucleotides line up with TRBD2. The CDR3 runs to 14 residues. In germline, CDR1 is DFQATT, CDR2 SNEGSKA (reference sequence). J lost 3 bases, V lost 5 bases, and 7 bases had no gene match. This CDR3 reads CSAGAASGGYEQYF. The CDR3 DNA reads as TGCAGTGCTGGGGCGGCTAGCGGGGGCTACGAGCAGTACTTC.

This clonotype showed up many times. The chain couples TRBV9 to TRBJ2-1; D remains unclear. CDR1 and CDR2 from the germline V gene are SGDLS and YYNGEE. This CDR3 comprises 12 residues. Trimming took 8 bases from V and 7 from J, leaving 13 bases between them. As DNA, the CDR3 is TGTGCCAGTAAGGGCCCGGAGAATGAGCAGTTCTTC. Amino acid sequence: CASKGPENEQFF.

The CDR3 loop reads CASSQETSGGARTISYEQYF. The CDR3 nucleotides are TGTGCCAGCAGCCAGGAGACTAGCGGGGGGGCCAGAACGATATCCTACGAGCAGTACTTC. This chain links TRBV4-2 with TRBJ2-7, with TRBD2 matching 14 bases. Germline CDR1 LGHNA, CDR2 YNFKEQ. The CDR3 contains 20 residues. Unmatched junction bases numbered 14, after V lost 3 bases and J lost 1 base.

This clonotype was found a few times. The chain uses TRBV5-1 and TRBJ2-7; D remains ambiguous. From germline, CDR1 is SGHRS and CDR2 YFSETQ. This CDR3 has 15 amino acids. Trimming left V 2 bases short and J 3 bases short, with 15 bases between. Here the CDR3 reads CASSLSNSFVYEQYF. The DNA of the CDR3 is TGCGCCAGCAGCTTAAGCAACAGTTTTGTCTACGAGCAGTACTTC. Full variable domain (outside the CDR3, taken from reference TRBV5-1 and TRBJ2-7): KAGVTQTPRYLIKTRGQQVTLSCSPISGHRSVSWYQQTPGQGLQFLFEYFSETQRNKGNFPGRFSGRQFSNSRSEMNVSTLELGDSALYLCASSLSNSFVYEQYFGPGTRLTVT.

There are many counts of this clonotype. The chain links TRBV20-1 to TRBJ2-2, with 7 bases that match TRBD1. V was pared by 5 bases and J by 7 bases, with 10 bases of the junction left unmatched. The CDR3 is 14 residues long. The germline V gene encodes CDR1 DFQATT and CDR2 SNEGSKA (reference sequence). The CDR3 is CSAPMGRGNGELFF. The CDR3 bases are TGCAGTGCTCCAATGGGCAGGGGGAACGGGGAGCTGTTTTTT.

For this clonotype: At one end, the junction sequence differs from germline, possibly due to a read error. The chain uses TRBV4-3 and TRBJ1-5; 7 bases fit TRBD1. CDR1 and CDR2 (germline): LGHNA, YSLEER. The length of the CDR3 is 21 residues. Here the CDR3 DNA reads TGCGCCGGCAGCCAAGTACGGGCGGGGACAGCAAATACAAATAGCAATCAGCCCCAGCATTTT. The encoded protein is CAGSQVRAGTANTNSNQPQHF.

Of note for this clonotype: Given a much more abundant clone one base away, this may be a read error. The chain is built from TRBV12-3 or TRBV12-4 and TRBJ1-2, with D unclear. The CDR3 has 12 residues. The CDR3 reads CAGSASGYGYTF. The CDR3 region has the DNA TGTGCCGGCAGTGCCTCTGGCTATGGCTACACCTTC.

The gene calls are TRBV11-2 and TRBJ2-5; the match to TRBD1 covers 10 bases. The CDR3 length is 16 residues. Germline V gives CDR1 SGHAT, CDR2 FQNNGV. V shed 1 base and J 11 bases; nucleotides not matched to a gene: 13. In DNA, the CDR3 is TGTGCCAGCAGCTTAGTAGGGACAGGGGTCTACAATGGGCAGTACTTC. Translated: CASSLVGTGVYNGQYF.

This chain links TRBV12-3 or TRBV12-4 with TRBJ1-1; D unresolved. The CDR3 contains 15 residues. V lost 2 bases, J lost 0 bases, and 10 bases lay in between. The CDR3 spells CASSLIGVVNTEAFF. The CDR3 bases are TGTGCCAGCAGTTTAATCGGGGTTGTGAACACTGAAGCTTTCTTT.

This rearrangement joins TRBV20-1 to TRBJ1-2; the D gene is possibly TRBD1 (5 bases). The CDR3 consists of 12 residues. Germline V lookup: CDR1 DFQATT, CDR2 SNEGSKA (reference sequence). V lost 7 bases and J lost 8, with 17 bases in between. CDR3 in amino acids: CSVGEFSGGYTF. In DNA, the CDR3 is TGCAGTGTAGGGGAGTTCTCGGGCGGCTACACCTTC.

As regards this clonotype: The junction departs from the called germline gene at one end, perhaps through a read error. This chain joins TRBV7-9 and TRBJ1-4; maybe TRBD1 (6 bases). This CDR3 is 14 amino acids long. The germline gives CDR1 SEHNR, CDR2 FQNEAQ (reference sequence). CDR3 region: CASTSGAGNEELFF. CDR3 DNA sequence: TGTGCCAGCACCTCAGGGGCGGGTAATGAAGAACTGTTTTTT.

With respect to this clonotype: Relative to the germline gene, one junction end is altered; a read error may explain this. V is TRBV28 and J is TRBJ1-1, with 9 positions matching TRBD1. Germline loops: CDR1 MDHEN, CDR2 SYDVKM. The CDR3 totals 15 residues. This CDR3 reads CARSPQGQGVTEAFF. The CDR3 DNA reads as TGTGCCCGCAGTCCCCAGGGACAGGGAGTCACTGAAGCTTTCTTT.

J is TRBJ2-1 and V is TRBV5-1; TRBD1 or TRBD2 may be the D gene (6 bases each). The CDR3 has 14 amino acids. V shed 3 bases and J shed 6 bases, with 13 bases lying between them. The germline V gene encodes CDR1 SGHRS and CDR2 YFSETQ. The CDR3 DNA reads TGCGCCAGCAGCTGGTTAGAGGGGGGCAATGAGCAGTTCTTC. This gives the protein CASSWLEGGNEQFF.

This clonotype was detected ten times or more. The genes are TRBV20-1 and TRBJ2-1, with TRBD2 as a possible D gene (6 bases). The CDR3 extends over 11 amino acids. The germline V gene encodes CDR1 DFQATT and CDR2 SNEGSKA (reference sequence). Trimming stripped 6 bases from V and 7 bases from J, with 10 bases between. The CDR3 reads CSAGTVNEQFF. The CDR3 DNA reads as TGCAGTGCCGGGACTGTAAATGAGCAGTTCTTC.

Of note for this clonotype: A read error may account for a junction end that differs from germline. The chain has TRBV12-3 or TRBV12-4 and TRBJ2-3, with a possible D match to TRBD2 (5 bases). The CDR3 loop spans 14 amino acids. DNA of the CDR3: TGTGCCAGCAGTTTAGCATCGAGGGCAGATACGCGGTATTTT. As protein: CASSLASRADTRYF.

This clonotype showed up just a few times. Compared with germline, one end of the junction differs, possibly owing to a read error. The rearrangement uses TRBV7-9 and TRBJ2-3, with 10 bases identical to TRBD1. The CDR3 loop spans 15 amino acids. Germline V gene sequence: CDR1 SEHNR, CDR2 FQNEAQ (reference sequence). The CDR3 DNA reads as TGTGCCAGCATCTTACTGACAGGGGGCGCAGATACGCAGTATTTT. This gives the protein CASILLTGGADTQYF.

This clonotype was counted only a few times. The chain joins TRBV6-6 to TRBJ1-2; 7 bases match TRBD1. Germline lookup yields CDR1 MNHNY and CDR2 SVGAGI (reference sequence). V dropped 8 bases and J dropped 7; count of bases not matched to a gene: 10. The CDR3 covers 13 residues. CDR3 sequence reads: CASDSQGEGGYTF. CDR3 in DNA: TGTGCCAGCGATAGTCAGGGGGAGGGTGGCTACACCTTC.

This clonotype was recorded many times. This sequence joins TRBV20-1 and TRBJ2-7, with D perhaps TRBD2 (5 bases). Looked up from germline, CDR1 is DFQATT and CDR2 is SNEGSKA (reference sequence). Trimming stripped 1 base from V and 6 bases from J, with 13 bases between. This CDR3 is built from 13 residues. The CDR3 protein is CSARGSVISEQYF. The CDR3, as DNA: TGCAGTGCTAGAGGTAGCGTAATCAGCGAGCAGTACTTC.

This clonotype was counted only a few times. Being one base from a much bigger clone, this may be a read error. This chain links TRBV12-3 or TRBV12-4 with TRBJ2-3, with a tentative D call TRBD2 (5 bases). The ends were cut back, 6 bases at V and 3 bases at J, with 10 bases in the middle. This CDR3 is 13 amino acids long. The CDR3 sequence is CASRIEGTDTQYF. The CDR3 DNA sequence: TGTGCCAGCAGAATAGAGGGAACAGATACGCAGTATTTT.

This clonotype showed up just a few times. The chain recombines TRBV30 with TRBJ1-5; D gene uncertain. Germline V gene sequence: CDR1 GTSNPN, CDR2 SVGIG (reference sequence). CDR3 length equals 13 residues. The V end was cut by 3 bases, the J end by 3 bases, with 9 bases between. The CDR3 DNA sequence: TGTGCCTGGAGCGGTAAATCCAATCAGCCCCAGCATTTT. Encoded protein: CAWSGKSNQPQHF.

This chain connects TRBV5-1 to TRBJ2-5; 11 nucleotides agree with TRBD2. CDR3 size: 14 residues. Trimming removed 6 bases from V and 5 bases from J; junction bases left unmatched: 6. Germline assignment: CDR1 SGHRS and CDR2 YFSETQ. The DNA for the CDR3 is TGCGCCAGCACCACTAGCGGGGGAGGGGAGACCCAGTACTTC. This translates into CASTTSGGGETQYF. Combining the CDR3 with reference TRBV5-1 and TRBJ2-5 gives the whole variable domain KAGVTQTPRYLIKTRGQQVTLSCSPISGHRSVSWYQQTPGQGLQFLFEYFSETQRNKGNFPGRFSGRQFSNSRSEMNVSTLELGDSALYLCASTTSGGGETQYFGPGTRLLVL.

This clonotype was detected a few times. A much larger clone is a single base away; this may be a read error. CDR3 nucleotide sequence: TGTGCCCGCAGCTGGGGCTACGAGCAGTACTTC. Translating gives CARSWGYEQYF. V and J are TRBV7-2 and TRBJ2-7; no clear D gene. Germline V gene data show CDR1 as SGHTA and CDR2 as FQGNSA. This CDR3 is built from 11 residues.